This TCR beta chain was observed in a study of blood T cell repertoires in COVID-19. Turning to the study itself: COVID-19 samples from acute and convalescent phases originated in the United States, Italy and Spain.

The study drew participants aged roughly 18 to 95 years from 20 to 30 US areas. Cohort 3 donors were reported recovered after two negative PCRs, clearance, or symptom resolution. In the source study's methods: How many nucleated cells were present was estimated from reference gene primer amplification. Only in-frame clones appear in the TCRdb table, and some are missing; sequencing was by immunoSEQ multiplex PCR. That table furnishes V, J and clone size, whereas the DNA furnished D and trimming. The table has 150,000 to 200,000 clones, about 89% seen once; the top ten hold more than 0.75%. This CDR3 is built from 15 residues. Germline values: CDR1 LGHDT, CDR2 YNNKEL (reference sequence). V lost 4 bases, J lost 2 bases, and 15 bases lay in between.

This chain connects TRBV3-1 (or the pseudogene TRBV3-2) to TRBJ2-7; D unclear. The source is a woman younger than 35 who had recovered from COVID-19. The sequencing input was PBMCs or T cells enriched from blood (not recorded which). Here the CDR3 reads CASSPGSGGPYEQYF. The CDR3 nucleotides are TGTGCCAGCAGCCCAGGTTCCGGTGGCCCCTACGAGCAGTACTTC.